This entry lists 16 T cell receptor beta chains sequenced from one sample in a study of a mutant IDH1 vaccine in newly diagnosed glioma. Libraries were prepared by immunoSEQ multiplex PCR; TCRdb keeps only in-frame clonotypes and omits some of them. This sample has nearly 50,000 clones, with about nine tenths found just once. Described time point: baseline, week 1 (first vaccination visit). The treatment was: pre-vaccination baseline after standard-of-care therapy. This sample comprised PBMCs, obtained from a glioma patient treated with radiotherapy, temozolomide or both. The receptors shown here come from a man aged 40-49 years with glioma.

This clone was seen a handful of times. The gene calls are TRBV28 and TRBJ1-4, with D maybe TRBD1 (6 bases). CDR3 length: 18 amino acids. Per germline, CDR1 MDHEN and CDR2 SYDVKM. V was pared by 4 bases and J by 0 bases, with 18 bases between. The DNA for the CDR3 is TGTGCCAGCAGTTATCGCCGAACAGGGAACCCAACTAATGAAAAACTGTTTTTT. This codes for CASSYRRTGNPTNEKLFF. The variable domain in full, completed from reference TRBV28 and TRBJ1-4, reads DVKVTQSSRYLVKRTGEKVFLECVQDMDHENMFWYRQDPGLGLRLIYFSYDVKMKEKGDIPEGYSVSREKKERFSLILESASTNQTSMYLCASSYRRTGNPTNEKLFFGSGTQLSVL.

This chain links TRBV6-1 with TRBJ2-5; TRBD1 aligns across 7 bases. After removal of 3 bases from V and 2 bases from J, the junction contained 9 bases not matched to a gene. The CDR3 contains 16 residues. The germline V gene has CDR1 MNHNS and CDR2 SASEGT. DNA for the CDR3: TGTGCCAGCAGTGATATCCCGGGACAGATTCAAGAGACCCAGTACTTC. It yields the protein CASSDIPGQIQETQYF.

The rearrangement joins TRBV6-5 to TRBJ1-1; no clear D gene. Trimming took off 0 bases at V and 4 bases at J, with 9 bases between the two ends. CDR1 and CDR2 (germline): MNHEY, SVGAGI. This CDR3 spans 14 amino acids. The CDR3 DNA sequence: TGTGCCAGCAGTTACTCGGTCCGGGCCACTGAAGCTTTCTTT. Its translation: CASSYSVRATEAFF.

The chain couples TRBV5-1 to TRBJ2-7; the match to TRBD2 covers 9 bases. Germline values: CDR1 SGHRS, CDR2 YFSETQ. V gave up 6 bases and J gave up 6 bases; unmatched junction bases: 10. There are 14 residues in the CDR3. CDR3 loop: CASTLAGISPEQYF. The CDR3 bases are TGCGCCAGCACCCTAGCGGGAATAAGTCCCGAGCAGTACTTC.

The chain joins TRBV18 to TRBJ2-7; 8 bases agree with TRBD2. CDR1 is KGHSH and CDR2 is LQKENI in the germline V gene. The CDR3 has 16 residues. J gave up 0 bases and V 3 bases, and 7 bases lay outside the gene matches. The CDR3 loop is CASSPPQLAASYEQYF. CDR3 in DNA: TGTGCCAGCTCACCGCCCCAACTAGCGGCCTCCTACGAGCAGTACTTC.

The CDR3: CASSRRSGNNEQFF. The CDR3 region has the DNA TGCGCCAGCAGCCGGAGAAGCGGAAACAATGAGCAGTTCTTC. The gene calls are TRBV5-1 and TRBJ2-1, with a weak D call TRBD2 (5 bases). V was cut by 4 bases and J by 5 bases, with 13 bases left in between. The CDR3 spans 14 residues. Germline CDR1 and CDR2: SGHRS and YFSETQ.

This chain uses TRBV2 with TRBJ2-5; TRBD1 agrees at 9 bases. Germline lookup yields CDR1 SNHLY and CDR2 FYNNEI. Germline trimming cut 7 bases from V and 0 bases from J; bases unmatched to any gene: 6. The CDR3 covers 15 residues. The CDR3, as DNA: TGTGCCAGCATCAGACAGGGGGTGTACCAAGAGACCCAGTACTTC. It codes for CASIRQGVYQETQYF.

This chain connects TRBV5-6 to TRBJ2-6; D tentatively reads TRBD1 or TRBD2 (5 bases each). Germline CDR1 reads SGHDT; CDR2 reads YYEEEE. The V end lost 1 base, the J end lost 1 base, and 6 bases lay between the germline ends. The length of the CDR3 is 15 residues. The CDR3 region has the DNA TGTGCCAGCAGCTTGTGGGGGTCTGGGGCCAACGTCCTGACTTTC. Translated: CASSLWGSGANVLTF.

This clone was detected a few times. The rearrangement joins TRBV5-1 to TRBJ2-5; 8 bases are shared with TRBD1. The CDR3 is 14 amino acids. Germline CDR1 SGHRS, CDR2 YFSETQ. V lost 6 bases to trimming and J lost 5 bases; unmatched junction nucleotides: 9. CDR3 sequence (DNA): TGCGCCAGCATGGTGTCAGGGGGCCGGGAGACCCAGTACTTC. This translates into CASMVSGGRETQYF.

The rearrangement uses TRBV10-3 and TRBJ2-7, with 12 bases fitting TRBD2. The V gene's germline CDR1 is ENHRY and CDR2 SYGVKD. V trimming: 7 bases; J trimming: 5 bases; junction bases outside the gene matches: 15. CDR3 length: 17 residues. CDR3 loop: CAIKPGLAGWEWNEQYF. Written as DNA, the CDR3 is TGTGCCATCAAACCGGGACTAGCGGGCTGGGAGTGGAACGAGCAGTACTTC.

This clone was recorded once. This chain joins TRBV2 and TRBJ2-3, with 11 bases matching TRBD2. Germline values: CDR1 SNHLY, CDR2 FYNNEI. V shed 6 bases and J 6 bases; nucleotides not matched to a gene: 5. This CDR3 spans 14 amino acids. The CDR3 spells CASRLLAGEDTQYF. CDR3 in DNA: TGTGCCAGCAGGTTACTAGCGGGAGAGGATACGCAGTATTTT.

Details on this clone: Other nucleotide sequences from this sample produce the same CDR3. The rearrangement links TRBV7-2 to TRBJ2-7; either TRBD1 or TRBD2 may supply D (6 bases each). The V and J ends lost 1 base and 5 bases respectively, with 12 bases between them. The CDR3 runs 14 residues. The V gene's germline CDR1 is SGHTA and CDR2 FQGNSA. CDR3: CASSLGGGRDEQYF. The CDR3 nucleotides read TGTGCCAGCAGCTTAGGAGGGGGGAGAGACGAGCAGTACTTC.

V and J are TRBV6-4 and TRBJ2-6; 11 nucleotides agree with TRBD1. CDR3 size: 17 residues. The J segment lost 4 bases and the V segment lost 3 bases, leaving 5 bases of the junction unmatched. CDR1 MRHNA and CDR2 SNTAGT come from the germline V gene. The CDR3, as DNA: TGTGCCAGCAGTGATGGACAGGGGGCTTCAGGGGCCAACGTCCTGACTTTC. This codes for CASSDGQGASGANVLTF.

V usage is TRBV6-5 and J usage is TRBJ1-4, with unresolved D. Germline assignment: CDR1 MNHEY and CDR2 SVGAGI. The CDR3 covers 13 residues. The germline V and J ends were trimmed by 2 bases and 6 bases, with 7 bases remaining between them. The DNA for the CDR3 is TGTGCCAGCAGTTACAAGTGGGATGAAAAACTGTTTTTT. Translating gives CASSYKWDEKLFF.

The chain links TRBV9 to TRBJ2-3; TRBD2 aligns across 7 bases. Trimming at V came to 0 bases and at J to 6 bases, leaving 16 bases not matched to a gene. CDR1 and CDR2 (germline): SGDLS, YYNGEE. The CDR3 is made up of 18 amino acids. This chain's CDR3 is CASSVGGGLPAGGDTQYF. The CDR3 bases are TGTGCCAGCAGCGTAGGCGGGGGACTTCCCGCCGGAGGGGATACGCAGTATTTT.

The chain has TRBV5-1 and TRBJ2-3; 8 positions agree with TRBD2. The trim removed 3 bases at V and 5 bases at J, leaving 8 bases unmatched. The CDR3 runs 15 residues. The germline CDR1 and CDR2 sequences are SGHRS and YFSETQ. The CDR3 sequence is CASSYYLREGDTQYF. CDR3 nucleotide sequence: TGCGCCAGCAGCTACTATCTCCGGGAGGGAGATACGCAGTATTTT.